This TCR beta chain was sequenced in a study of T cells after yellow fever vaccination. Study-wide results and caveats: Contaminants from the bulk population, in the form of abundant clonotypes, could be found in FACS-sorted repertoires.

In its sample, this clonotype was seen many times. Its antigen is not known. V lost 4 bases and J 4 bases, leaving 16 bases between the germline ends. The CDR3 runs to 15 residues. The V gene's germline CDR1 is SGDLS and CDR2 YYNGEE. Via MiXCR, TCRdb re-called the 5' RACE reads, giving one row per CDR3 protein. Altogether more than 90,000 distinct CDR3 sequences are present, more than 5.5% being singletons, with the ten largest covering approximately 3%. The chain has TRBV9 and TRBJ2-3, with D possibly being TRBD1 (6 bases). This sample comprised CD4+ T cells sorted from PBMCs, obtained about 49 days after the first yellow fever vaccination. This sequence was found in a man younger than 35 who received the YFV17D yellow fever vaccine. CDR3 residues: CASSILSGHADTQYF. The CDR3 coding sequence is TGTGCCAGCAGCATTCTCTCGGGACACGCAGATACGCAGTATTTT.